This is a list of T cell receptor beta chains from one sample in a study of CD8 T cells in ankylosing spondylitis. Each CDR3 protein is one row after TCRdb ran MiXCR on the 5' RACE reads. Altogether 350,000 or so distinct CDR3 sequences are present, approximately 8% being singletons, with the ten largest covering roughly 14%. Sequences were obtained from blood, either unsorted or a sorted T cell fraction (not recorded which). All receptors derive from a male donor with ankylosing spondylitis. Each CDR3 is given with its conserved first and last residue. D genes are given only for firm matches. A clone size is listed for some rows: how often the clone was seen (once, few, many), or a class if it is expanded.

J | size | V | D | CDR3 | DNA
TRBJ2-3 | many | TRBV11-3 | TRBD1 | CAIRDRVLSDTQYF | TGTGCCATCCGGGACAGGGTTCTGTCAGATACGCAGTATTTT
TRBJ2-3 | few | TRBV7-9 | TRBD2 | CASSSGVAGDSDTQYF | TGTGCCAGCAGCTCGGGGGTTGCGGGAGACTCAGATACGCAGTATTTT
TRBJ2-7 | many | TRBV12-3/TRBV12-4 | TRBD2 | CASSSKTSRVYEQYF | TGTGCCAGCAGTTCAAAGACTAGCCGAGTCTACGAGCAGTACTTC
TRBJ2-1 | many | TRBV13 | TRBD2 | CASSLSGRARYNEQFF | TGTGCCAGCAGCTTAAGCGGGAGGGCGCGTTACAATGAGCAGTTCTTC
TRBJ2-2 | many | TRBV3-1 | TRBD1 | CASSRRQGSGELFF | TGTGCCAGCAGCCGGAGACAGGGGTCCGGGGAGCTGTTTTTT
TRBJ2-1 | NA | TRBV6-2/TRBV6-3 | TRBD2 | CASRQLAGGPNEQFF | TGTGCCAGCAGACAACTAGCGGGAGGGCCCAATGAGCAGTTCTTC
TRBJ1-1 | NA | TRBV12-3/TRBV12-4 | NA | CASSFGGEDTEAFF | TGTGCCAGCAGTTTCGGGGGGGAAGACACTGAAGCTTTCTTT
TRBJ2-3 | NA | TRBV12-3/TRBV12-4 | TRBD1 | CASSFIRDRVTDTQYF | TGTGCCAGCAGTTTTATTCGGGACAGGGTCACAGATACGCAGTATTTT
TRBJ2-2 | many | TRBV10-3 | NA | CAISELGRTGELFF | TGTGCCATCAGTGAGCTGGGACGTACCGGGGAGCTGTTTTTT
TRBJ2-2 | few | TRBV27 | NA | CASTPATGVVAGELFF | TGTGCCAGCACCCCGGCAACGGGAGTGGTGGCCGGGGAGCTGTTTTTT
TRBJ2-7 | few | TRBV28 | TRBD2 | CASRLGTSGRREQYF | TGTGCCAGCAGACTCGGGACTAGCGGGAGGCGCGAGCAGTACTTC
TRBJ2-1 | few | TRBV4-1 | NA | CASSQDGLGEPQYYNEQFF | TGCGCCAGCAGCCAAGATGGGTTGGGTGAGCCTCAATACTACAATGAGCAGTTCTTC
TRBJ2-1 | many | TRBV4-3 | TRBD2 | CASSQEREGEQFF | TGCGCCAGCAGCCAAGAGCGGGAGGGGGAGCAGTTCTTC
TRBJ2-3 | many | TRBV30 | TRBD2 | CAWSVPTGTSGTDTQYF | TGTGCCTGGAGTGTACCTACCGGGACTAGCGGCACAGATACGCAGTATTTT
TRBJ1-1 | many | TRBV2 | NA | CASSASAPEGEAFF | TGTGCCAGCAGCGCTTCGGCCCCGGAGGGTGAAGCTTTCTTT
TRBJ1-6 | few | TRBV7-9 | NA | CASSLNAGGNSPLHF | TGTGCCAGCAGCCTCAACGCGGGCGGGAATTCACCCCTCCACTTT
TRBJ1-1 | NA | TRBV5-1 | NA | CASSLASEAFF | TGCGCCAGCAGCCTGGCCTCTGAAGCTTTCTTT
TRBJ2-2 | many | TRBV29-1 | NA | CSVASRLATGELFF | TGCAGCGTTGCGAGCCGGCTCGCGACCGGGGAGCTGTTTTTT
TRBJ2-1 | many | TRBV11-1 | NA | CASSLVRDAYNEQFF | TGTGCCAGCAGCTTGGTGCGGGACGCCTACAATGAGCAGTTCTTC
TRBJ2-7 | few | TRBV5-1 | NA | CASSRSSNGEQYF | TGCGCCAGCAGCAGGTCATCGAACGGCGAGCAGTACTTC
TRBJ1-5 | few | TRBV18 | NA | CASSQNPGHLEPQHF | TGTGCCAGCTCACAGAATCCGGGACATCTGGAGCCCCAGCATTTT
TRBJ2-7 | NA | TRBV24-1 | NA | CATSDHTRSYEQYF | TGTGCCACCAGTGATCACACAAGAAGCTACGAGCAGTACTTC
TRBJ1-3 | NA | TRBV24-1 | TRBD1 | CATSEAGTAGNTIYF | TGTGCCACCAGTGAAGCCGGGACAGCGGGAAACACCATATATTTT
TRBJ1-1 | NA | TRBV28 | TRBD1 | CASSFLPGQGAVAFF | TGTGCCAGCAGTTTCCTCCCCGGACAGGGGGCCGTGGCTTTCTTT
TRBJ2-1 | many | TRBV5-6 | NA | CASSEFMRGNEQFF | TGTGCCAGCAGCGAATTTATGCGGGGCAATGAGCAGTTCTTC